The table lists the clone carrying this T cell receptor beta chain with many counts. The antigen is not known. These data come from a study of early T cells in non-severe SARS-CoV-2 infection. Overall study: Sequencing was performed on bulk RNA from unsorted whole blood, leaving chains unpaired. Overall study findings and caveats: Anti-spike CD8 responses were favored in VDJdb matching, and private and CD4 specificities were missed.

Researchers tagged individual cDNA molecules with unique molecular identifiers. TCRdb processed the 5' RACE reads anew with MiXCR; each CDR3 protein has one entry. The data contain tens of thousands of distinct CDR3 sequences, less than 4.5% of them singletons. The sequenced material came from whole blood. This sequence originates from an adult who was a healthcare worker with PCR-confirmed SARS-CoV-2 infection or an uninfected control (not recorded which).

CDR3 amino acids: CASSRDRKDNEQFF. The CDR3 bases are TGTGCCAGCAGCCGGGACAGGAAAGACAATGAGCAGTTCTTC. This chain joins TRBV7-2 and TRBJ2-1; 8 bases map to TRBD1. The CDR3 is 14 residues long. Germline V CDR1 and CDR2: SGHTA, FQGNSA. J was trimmed by 5 bases and V by 5 bases; bases with no gene match: 5.